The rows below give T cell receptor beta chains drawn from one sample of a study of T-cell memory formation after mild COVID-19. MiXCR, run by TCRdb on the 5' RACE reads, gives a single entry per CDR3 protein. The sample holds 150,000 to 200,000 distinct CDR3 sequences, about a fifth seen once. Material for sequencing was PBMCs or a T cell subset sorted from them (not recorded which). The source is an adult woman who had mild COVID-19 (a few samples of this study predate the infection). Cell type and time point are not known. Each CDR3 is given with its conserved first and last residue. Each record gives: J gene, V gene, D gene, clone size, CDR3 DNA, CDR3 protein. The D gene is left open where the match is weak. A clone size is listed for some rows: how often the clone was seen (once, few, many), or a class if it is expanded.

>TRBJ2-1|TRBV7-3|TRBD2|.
TGTGCCAGCAGCGTCCTAGCGGGGGGAATGGATGAGCAGTTCTTC
CASSVLAGGMDEQFF
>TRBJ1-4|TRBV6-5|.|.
TGTGCCAGCAGGGAGGACAGCCGGAGGAATGAAAAACTGTTTTTT
CASREDSRRNEKLFF
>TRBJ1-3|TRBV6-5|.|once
TGTGCCAGCAGTTACCCTCAAGTAGGTCCCCCGACAGACTCTGGAAACACCATATATTTT
CASSYPQVGPPTDSGNTIYF
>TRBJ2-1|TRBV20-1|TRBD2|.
TGCAGTGCTAGAGGCTTCCTCCAGAGGGCGACTAGCGGGAGGCGGTCCTACAATGAGCAGTTCTTC
CSARGFLQRATSGRRSYNEQFF
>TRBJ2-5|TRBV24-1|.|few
TGTGCCACCCCTCTCCGGGAGACCCAGTACTTC
CATPLRETQYF
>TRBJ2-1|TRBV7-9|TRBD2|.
TGTGCCAGCAGCATGGGACTAGCGGGGAGACTCTCCTACAATGAGCAGTTCTTC
CASSMGLAGRLSYNEQFF
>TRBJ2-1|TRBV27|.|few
TGTGCCAGCAGTTTACTCGTGGGGAATGAGCAGTTCTTC
CASSLLVGNEQFF
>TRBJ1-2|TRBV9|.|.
TGTGCCAGCAGCCTCCGTTCAGGGGCGAGCAACTATGGCTACACCTTC
CASSLRSGASNYGYTF
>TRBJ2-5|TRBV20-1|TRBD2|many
TGCAGTGCTAGATCCCTAAGCGGACTAGCGGCCTCCGGGACCCAGTACTTC
CSARSLSGLAASGTQYF
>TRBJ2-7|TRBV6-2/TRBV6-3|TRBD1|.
TGTGCCAGCAGTCACGACAGGGCCGAGCAGTACTTC
CASSHDRAEQYF
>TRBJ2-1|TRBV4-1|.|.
TGCGCCAGCAGCCAAGATGGTGAGCAGTTCTTC
CASSQDGEQFF
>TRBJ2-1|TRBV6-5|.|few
TGTGCCAGCAGTTACACTGCCGGGAGATACAATGAGCAGTTCTTC
CASSYTAGRYNEQFF
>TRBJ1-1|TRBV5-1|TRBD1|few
TGCGCCAGCAGCTTGGCCGGGACAGGGAACACTGAAGCTTTCTTT
CASSLAGTGNTEAFF
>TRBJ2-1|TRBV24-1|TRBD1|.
TGTGCCACCAGTGACCGTGATGCGGGACAGGGGAAGAATGAGCAGTTCTTC
CATSDRDAGQGKNEQFF
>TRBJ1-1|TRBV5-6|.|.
TGTGCCAGCAGCCAACCGACAGAGAACACTGAAGCTTTCTTT
CASSQPTENTEAFF
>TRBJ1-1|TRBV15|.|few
TGTGCCACCAGCAGAGATTGGTCAGGGCTGAACACTGAAGCTTTCTTT
CATSRDWSGLNTEAFF
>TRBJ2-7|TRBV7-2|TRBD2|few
TGTGCCAGCACCTTCGCGGGGGATAACTACGAGCAGTACTTC
CASTFAGDNYEQYF
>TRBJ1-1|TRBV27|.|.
TGTGCCAGCAGTTGGGACGATAACACTGAAGCTTTCTTT
CASSWDDNTEAFF
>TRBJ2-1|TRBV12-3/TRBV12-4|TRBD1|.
TGTGCCAGCACCGACGACAGGGGAGCTAGTGAGCAGTTCTTC
CASTDDRGASEQFF
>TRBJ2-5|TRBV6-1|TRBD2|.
TGTGCCAGCTGGGAGGGGCCCTACCAAGAGACCCAGTACTTC
CASWEGPYQETQYF
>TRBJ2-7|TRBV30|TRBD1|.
TGTGCCTGGAGGGGGGACAGCTCCTACGAGCAGTACTTC
CAWRGDSSYEQYF
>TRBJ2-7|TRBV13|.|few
TGTGCCAGCAGTCCCAACGGGGGCGGCTACGAGCAGTACTTC
CASSPNGGGYEQYF
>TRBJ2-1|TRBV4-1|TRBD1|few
TGCGCCAGCAGTCCGGTAGGGGGCCTCTACAATGAGCAGTTCTTC
CASSPVGGLYNEQFF
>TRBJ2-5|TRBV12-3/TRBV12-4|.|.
TGTGCCAGCAGTCCGACCAGAGCAAGCATTGTGACCCAGTACTTC
CASSPTRASIVTQYF
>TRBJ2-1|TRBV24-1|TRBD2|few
TGTGCCACCAGTGATTTGCAAAGGGAGGGCCTCGGGAATGAGCAGTTCTTC
CATSDLQREGLGNEQFF
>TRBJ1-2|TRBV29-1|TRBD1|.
TGCAGCGCCCGAATGACAGGGAACTATGGCTACACCTTC
CSARMTGNYGYTF
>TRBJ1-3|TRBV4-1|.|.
TGCGCCAGCAGCCAAGAGGAAGGAACTGGAAACACCATATATTTT
CASSQEEGTGNTIYF
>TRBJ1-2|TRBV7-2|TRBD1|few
TGTGCCAGCAGCTCCCCGGGACAGGGGGACTATGGCTACACCTTC
CASSSPGQGDYGYTF
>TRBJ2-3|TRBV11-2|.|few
TGTGCCAGCAGCTTACAGTTTGACACAGATACGCAGTATTTT
CASSLQFDTDTQYF
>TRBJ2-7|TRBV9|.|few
TGTGCCAGCAGCGCCGCCGGCGAGCAGTACTTC
CASSAAGEQYF
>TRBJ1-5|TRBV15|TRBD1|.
TGTGCCACCAGCACAGGGGGCAATAGCAATCAGCCCAAGCATTTT
CATSTGGNSNQPKHF
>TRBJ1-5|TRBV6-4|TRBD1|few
TGTGCCAGCAGTTCAGGGGGCGGAAATCAGCCCCAGCATTTT
CASSSGGGNQPQHF
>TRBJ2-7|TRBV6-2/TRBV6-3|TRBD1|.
TGTGCCAGCACCGTAGATGGGACAGGCTCCTACGAGCAGTACTTC
CASTVDGTGSYEQYF
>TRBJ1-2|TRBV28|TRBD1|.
TGTGCCAGCAGTTTCTTGAGGGGGGACAGAAATGGCTACACCTTC
CASSFLRGDRNGYTF
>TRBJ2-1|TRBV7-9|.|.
TGTGCCAGCAGCTCCGGGGACCCAGCTTCCTACAATGAGCAGTTCTTC
CASSSGDPASYNEQFF
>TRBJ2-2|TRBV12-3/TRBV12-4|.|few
TGTGCCAGCAGTACGGGAGTGCCAGTCGTCACCGGGGAGCTGTTTTTT
CASSTGVPVVTGELFF
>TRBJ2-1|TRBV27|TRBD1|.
TGTGCCAGCAGTTTTCAGGGGGCAGGGAATGAGCAGTTCTTC
CASSFQGAGNEQFF
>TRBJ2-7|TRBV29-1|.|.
TGCAGCGTTGTAGGGACTGGATCCTCCTACGAGCAGTACTTC
CSVVGTGSSYEQYF
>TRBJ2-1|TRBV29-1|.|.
TGCAGCGCTGGGTTGGCGGTCGAGCAGTTCTTC
CSAGLAVEQFF
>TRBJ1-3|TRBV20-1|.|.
TGCAGTGCTAGGCTCCGGGACAATCGGTTCGGAAACACCATATATTTT
CSARLRDNRFGNTIYF
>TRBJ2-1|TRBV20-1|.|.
TGCAGTGCTAGAGAGGAGGCGATCCCGCAGTTCTTC
CSAREEAIPQFF
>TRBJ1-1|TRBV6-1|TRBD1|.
TGTGCCAGCAGTCCCGGGAGGGACAGGGGAACTGAAGCTTTCTTT
CASSPGRDRGTEAFF
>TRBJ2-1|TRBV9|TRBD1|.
TGTGCCAGCAGCGTAGGGTCAGGGGGCGCAGGTTATGAGCAGTTCTTC
CASSVGSGGAGYEQFF
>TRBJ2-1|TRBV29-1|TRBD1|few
TGCAGCGTTAACAGGGGCCACAATGAGCAGTTCTTC
CSVNRGHNEQFF
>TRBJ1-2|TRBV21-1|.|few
TGTGCCAGCAGCAAAACTCACGGGGGTTTCTATGGCTACACCTTC
CASSKTHGGFYGYTF